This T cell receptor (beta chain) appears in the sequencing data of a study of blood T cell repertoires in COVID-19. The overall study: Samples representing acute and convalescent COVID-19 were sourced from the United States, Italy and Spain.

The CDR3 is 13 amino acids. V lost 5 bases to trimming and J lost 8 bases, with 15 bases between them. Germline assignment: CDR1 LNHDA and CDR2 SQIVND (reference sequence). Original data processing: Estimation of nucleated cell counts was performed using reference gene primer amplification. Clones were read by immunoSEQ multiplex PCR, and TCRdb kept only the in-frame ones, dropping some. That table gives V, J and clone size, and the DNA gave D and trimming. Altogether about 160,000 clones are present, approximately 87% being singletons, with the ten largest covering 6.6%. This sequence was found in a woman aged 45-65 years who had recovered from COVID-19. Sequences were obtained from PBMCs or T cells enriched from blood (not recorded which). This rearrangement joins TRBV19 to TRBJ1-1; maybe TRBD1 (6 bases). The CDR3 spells CASSQLQGVEAFF. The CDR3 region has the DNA TGTGCCAGTAGTCAATTACAGGGAGTCGAAGCTTTCTTT.